This entry is about one TCR beta chain. Antigen unknown. The data originate from a study of T cell repertoires in cytomegalovirus infection. One entry per CDR3 protein results from TCRdb running MiXCR on the reads. This table holds approximately 730,000 distinct CDR3 sequences, around 30% found once. V dropped 8 bases and J dropped 8; count of bases not matched to a gene: 8. The CDR3 runs 13 residues. Looked up from germline, CDR1 is MDHEN and CDR2 is SYDVKM. The input for sequencing was cultured PBMCs, taken from culture after CMV antigen stimulation. The chain links TRBV28 to TRBJ1-1; 10 nucleotides line up with TRBD1. This TCR came from a human donor in good health (CMV status not recorded). Some clones in this sample may be carry-over from other donors' samples. The DNA for the CDR3 is TGTGCCAGCTGTGTCCTGACAGGGGGCGAAGCTTTCTTT. It is translated as CASCVLTGGEAFF.